Presented here are 16 T cell receptor beta chains from one specimen sequenced in a study of blood T cell repertoires in COVID-19. TCRdb keeps only in-frame clones here, not all; method: immunoSEQ multiplex PCR. The repertoire consists of 260,000 or so clones, with around 90% occurring once and the leading ten covering approximately 0.7%. Specimen: peripheral blood. The receptors stem from a human donor in a cohort sampled during active COVID-19.

The chain combines TRBV4-3 with TRBJ2-3; no reliable D call. The CDR3 has 16 residues. CDR1 and CDR2 from the germline V gene are LGHNA and YSLEER. V was clipped by 0 bases and J by 0 bases, with 10 bases between them. The CDR3 here is CASSQDPDISTDTQYF. The CDR3 DNA is TGCGCCAGCAGCCAAGATCCAGATATTAGCACAGATACGCAGTATTTT.

The V call is TRBV28, the J call TRBJ1-2; no firm D call. The CDR3 consists of 14 residues. The ends were cut back, 2 bases at V and 1 base at J, with 8 bases in the middle. CDR1 MDHEN and CDR2 SYDVKM come from the germline V gene. CDR3 protein: CASSLDGVNYGYTF. The DNA for the CDR3 is TGTGCCAGCAGTTTAGACGGGGTTAACTATGGCTACACCTTC.

The V and J genes are TRBV14 and TRBJ2-7; possibly TRBD1 for D (5 bases). V was pared by 0 bases and J by 2 bases, with 11 bases between. CDR3 size: 15 residues. Germline assignment: CDR1 SGHDN and CDR2 FVKESK. The DNA of the CDR3 is TGTGCCAGCAGCCAAGATGCAGGGTCACCCTACGAGCAGTACTTC. It encodes CASSQDAGSPYEQYF.

J is TRBJ2-7 and V is TRBV6-2 or TRBV6-3; D remains ambiguous. Trimming took 6 bases from V and 0 from J, leaving 9 bases between them. CDR1 and CDR2 from the germline V gene are MNHEY and SVGEGT. The CDR3 is 13 residues long. CDR3 coding DNA: TGTGCCAGCAGCCCGGGCAGCTCCTACGAGCAGTACTTC. Residues: CASSPGSSYEQYF.

This clone occurred a few times. This chain links TRBV28 with TRBJ2-3; 8 bases agree with TRBD2. The CDR3 length is 14 residues. Trimming took 2 bases from V and 6 from J; bases not matched to a gene: 4. Per germline, CDR1 MDHEN and CDR2 SYDVKM. The CDR3 reads CASSLAGGSDTQYF. DNA of the CDR3: TGTGCCAGCAGTTTAGCGGGAGGATCCGATACGCAGTATTTT.

The chain uses TRBV28 and TRBJ2-7; TRBD1 aligns across 9 bases. Germline V gene sequence: CDR1 MDHEN, CDR2 SYDVKM. J lost 4 bases, V lost 4 bases, and 5 bases had no gene match. The CDR3 contains 14 residues. The CDR3 sequence is CASSWTGVEYEQYF. The CDR3 nucleotides read TGTGCCAGCAGTTGGACAGGGGTAGAGTACGAGCAGTACTTC.

The V call is TRBV5-1, the J call TRBJ1-6, with TRBD1 matching 9 bases. V lost 0 bases to trimming and J lost 10 bases; unmatched junction nucleotides: 5. Germline V gives CDR1 SGHRS, CDR2 YFSETQ. The CDR3 length is 15 residues. The CDR3 DNA reads TGCGCCAGCAGCTTGGCGGGACAGGGACGCTCACCCCTCCACTTT. As protein: CASSLAGQGRSPLHF. Using reference TRBV5-1 and TRBJ1-6 for the parts outside the CDR3, the full variable domain is KAGVTQTPRYLIKTRGQQVTLSCSPISGHRSVSWYQQTPGQGLQFLFEYFSETQRNKGNFPGRFSGRQFSNSRSEMNVSTLELGDSALYLCASSLAGQGRSPLHFGNGTRLTVT.

The chain combines TRBV24-1 with TRBJ2-1; tentatively, D is TRBD2 (7 bases). The CDR3 contains 16 residues. Germline V CDR1 and CDR2: KGHDR, SFDVKD. The V end was cut by 5 bases, the J end by 8 bases, with 21 bases between. CDR3 region: CATSATGQGRVDEQFF. The DNA of the CDR3 is TGTGCCACCAGTGCCACCGGGCAGGGGAGGGTCGATGAGCAGTTCTTC.

J is TRBJ2-7 and V is TRBV6-5, with 8 nucleotides matching TRBD1. Germline values: CDR1 MNHEY, CDR2 SVGAGI. The CDR3 is 14 amino acids. Trimming removed 4 bases from V and 2 bases from J; junction bases left unmatched: 4. CDR3 protein: CASSSGTGTYEQYF. The CDR3 DNA sequence: TGTGCCAGCAGTTCTGGGACAGGAACCTACGAGCAGTACTTC.

V and J are TRBV5-1 and TRBJ2-7; weak D call: TRBD1 (6 bases). V was cut by 7 bases and J by 3 bases, with 14 bases left in between. CDR1 and CDR2 from the germline V gene are SGHRS and YFSETQ. The CDR3 is 13 residues long. The CDR3 loop reads CASRTDHHYEQYF. In DNA, the CDR3 is TGCGCCAGCCGGACAGACCACCACTACGAGCAGTACTTC.

The chain joins TRBV18 to TRBJ2-6; D is unclear. The germline gives CDR1 KGHSH, CDR2 LQKENI. Trimming took 1 base from V and 0 from J, leaving 7 bases between them. This CDR3 is built from 16 residues. CDR3 in DNA: TGTGCCAGCTCACCACTGTCCAGCTCTGGGGCCAACGTCCTGACTTTC. It codes for CASSPLSSSGANVLTF.

CDR3 nucleotide sequence: TGTGCCAGCAGTTTACGTTCCAGCGGGAGGGCCCACGAGCAGTACTTC. Its protein is CASSLRSSGRAHEQYF. The rearrangement uses TRBV27 and TRBJ2-7; 10 bases align to TRBD2. The CDR3 covers 16 residues. V gave up 2 bases and J gave up 5 bases; unmatched junction bases: 9. CDR1 and CDR2 from the germline V gene are MNHEY and SMNVEV (reference sequence).

The chain carries TRBV6-5 and TRBJ1-2; perhaps TRBD1 as D (5 bases). With 7 bases removed from V and 3 bases from J, the gap between germline ends came to 9 bases. Germline CDR1 is MNHEY and CDR2 is SVGAGI. This CDR3 is 12 amino acids long. Here the CDR3 reads CASIGGDYGYTF. CDR3 coding DNA: TGTGCCAGCATTGGGGGGGACTATGGCTACACCTTC.

This chain uses TRBV4-2 with TRBJ2-5; the D is unclear. Germline loops: CDR1 LGHNA, CDR2 YNFKEQ. The CDR3 is 14 amino acids. Trimming pared 0 bases from V and 1 base from J, leaving 6 bases between. CDR3 nucleotide sequence: TGTGCCAGCAGCCAAGAAGCCCTCCAAGAGACCCAGTACTTC. Translating it yields CASSQEALQETQYF.

This chain joins TRBV13 and TRBJ2-3; D is perhaps TRBD1 (7 bases). With 3 bases removed from V and 0 bases from J, the gap between germline ends came to 13 bases. CDR1 PRHDT and CDR2 FYEKMQ come from the germline V gene (reference sequence). This CDR3 contains 16 residues. Here the CDR3 DNA reads TGTGCCAGCAGCTTCCCCAGGGGGACTAGCACAGATACGCAGTATTTT. Its translation: CASSFPRGTSTDTQYF.

This clone was seen only once. The rearrangement links TRBV25-1 to TRBJ2-7, with D possibly TRBD2 on 6 matching bases. The CDR3 spans 12 residues. The V gene lost 6 bases and the J gene lost 6 bases, with 12 bases spanning the gap. The germline CDR1 and CDR2 sequences are MGHDK and SYGVNS. The CDR3 coding sequence is TGTGCCAGCAGCTCCGGGACTGCCGAGCAGTACTTC. Protein sequence: CASSSGTAEQYF.